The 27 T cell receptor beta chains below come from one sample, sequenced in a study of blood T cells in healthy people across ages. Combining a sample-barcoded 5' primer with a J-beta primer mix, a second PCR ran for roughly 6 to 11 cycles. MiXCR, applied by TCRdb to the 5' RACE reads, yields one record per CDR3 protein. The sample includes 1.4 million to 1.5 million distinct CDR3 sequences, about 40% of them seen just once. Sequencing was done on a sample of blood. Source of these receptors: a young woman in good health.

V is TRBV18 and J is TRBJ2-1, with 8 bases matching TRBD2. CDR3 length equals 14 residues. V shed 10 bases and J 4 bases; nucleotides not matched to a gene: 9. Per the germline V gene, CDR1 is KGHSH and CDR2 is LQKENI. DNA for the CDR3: TGTGCCACCCTGGTGTCGGGGGGGTACAATGAGCAGTTCTTC. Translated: CATLVSGGYNEQFF.

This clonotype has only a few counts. The CDR3 region is CASSLVQIVLLNYGYTF. CDR3 in DNA: TGTGCCAGCAGCTTAGTTCAGATCGTACTCCTTAACTATGGCTACACCTTC. This chain connects TRBV7-9 to TRBJ1-2; no reliable D call. The CDR3 extends over 17 amino acids. Germline values: CDR1 SEHNR, CDR2 FQNEAQ (reference sequence). The ends were cut back, 1 base at V and 1 base at J, with 16 bases in the middle.

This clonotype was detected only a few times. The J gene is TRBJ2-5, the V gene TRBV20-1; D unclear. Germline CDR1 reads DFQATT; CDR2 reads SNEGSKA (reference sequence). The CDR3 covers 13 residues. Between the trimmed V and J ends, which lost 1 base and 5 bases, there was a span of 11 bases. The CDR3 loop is CSARGSIGETQYF. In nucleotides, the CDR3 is TGCAGTGCTAGAGGGAGCATTGGGGAGACCCAGTACTTC.

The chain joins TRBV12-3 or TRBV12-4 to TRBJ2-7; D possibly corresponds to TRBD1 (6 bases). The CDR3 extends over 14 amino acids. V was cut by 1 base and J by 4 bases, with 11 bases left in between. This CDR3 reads CASSLEGGWYEQYF. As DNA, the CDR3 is TGTGCCAGCAGTTTAGAAGGGGGTTGGTACGAGCAGTACTTC.

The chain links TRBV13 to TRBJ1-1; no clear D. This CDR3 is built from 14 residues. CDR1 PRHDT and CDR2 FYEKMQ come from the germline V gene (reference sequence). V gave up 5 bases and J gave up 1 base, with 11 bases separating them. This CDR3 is CASSDRVGNTEAFF. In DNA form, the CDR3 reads TGTGCCAGCAGCGATAGAGTTGGGAACACTGAAGCTTTCTTT.

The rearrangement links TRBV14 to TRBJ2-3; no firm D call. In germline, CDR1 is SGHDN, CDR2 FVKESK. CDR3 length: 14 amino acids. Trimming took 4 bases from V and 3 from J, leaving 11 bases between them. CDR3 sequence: CASSPEWGTDTQYF. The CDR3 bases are TGTGCCAGCAGCCCCGAATGGGGAACAGATACGCAGTATTTT.

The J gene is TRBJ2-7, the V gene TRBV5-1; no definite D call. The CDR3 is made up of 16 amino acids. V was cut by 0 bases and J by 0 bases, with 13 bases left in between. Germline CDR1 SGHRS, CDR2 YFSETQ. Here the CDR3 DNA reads TGCGCCAGCAGCTTGGTCGAGGCAGTTAGCTCCTACGAGCAGTACTTC. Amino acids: CASSLVEAVSSYEQYF.

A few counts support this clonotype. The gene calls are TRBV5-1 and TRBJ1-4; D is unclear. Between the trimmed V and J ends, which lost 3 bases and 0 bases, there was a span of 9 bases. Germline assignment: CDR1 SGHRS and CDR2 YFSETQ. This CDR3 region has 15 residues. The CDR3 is CASSSGLTTNEKLFF. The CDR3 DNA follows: TGCGCCAGCAGCTCCGGATTGACAACTAATGAAAAACTGTTTTTT.

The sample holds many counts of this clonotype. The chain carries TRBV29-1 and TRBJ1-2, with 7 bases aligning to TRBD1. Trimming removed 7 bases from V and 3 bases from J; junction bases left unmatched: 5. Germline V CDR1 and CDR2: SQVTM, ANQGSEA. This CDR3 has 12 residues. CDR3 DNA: TGCAGCGATGCGCAGGGGGACTATGGCTACACCTTC. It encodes CSDAQGDYGYTF.

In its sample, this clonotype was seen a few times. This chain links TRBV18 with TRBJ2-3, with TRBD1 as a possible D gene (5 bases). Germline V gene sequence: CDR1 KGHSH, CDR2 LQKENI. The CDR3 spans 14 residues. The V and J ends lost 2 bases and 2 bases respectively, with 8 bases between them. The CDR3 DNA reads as TGTGCCAGCTCACCAAGGACACACACAGATACGCAGTATTTT. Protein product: CASSPRTHTDTQYF.

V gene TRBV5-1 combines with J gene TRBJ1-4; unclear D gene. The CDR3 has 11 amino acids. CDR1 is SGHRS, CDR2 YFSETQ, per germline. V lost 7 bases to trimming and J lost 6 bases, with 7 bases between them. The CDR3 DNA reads TGCGCCAGCGCCGTAGATGAAAAACTGTTTTTT. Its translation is CASAVDEKLFF.

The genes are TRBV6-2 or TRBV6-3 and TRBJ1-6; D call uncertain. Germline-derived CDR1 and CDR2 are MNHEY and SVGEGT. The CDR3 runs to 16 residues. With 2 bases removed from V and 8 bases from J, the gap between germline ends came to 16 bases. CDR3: CASSYTTFLRDSPLHF. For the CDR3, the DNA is TGTGCCAGCAGTTACACCACCTTCTTGAGGGATTCACCCCTCCACTTT.

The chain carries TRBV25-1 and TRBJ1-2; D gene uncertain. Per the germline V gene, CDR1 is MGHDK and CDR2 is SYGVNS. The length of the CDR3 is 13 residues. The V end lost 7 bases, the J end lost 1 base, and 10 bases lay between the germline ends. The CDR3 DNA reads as TGTGCCAGCAAAAATAATCTTAACTATGGCTACACCTTC. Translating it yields CASKNNLNYGYTF.

CDR3 in DNA: TGTGCCAGCGGTGGGATGTCTTCTAGCTCCTACAATGAGCAGTACTTC. It codes for CASGGMSSSSYNEQYF. The chain couples TRBV2 to TRBJ2-7; D might be TRBD2 (5 bases). The length of the CDR3 is 16 residues. Trimming pared 8 bases from V and 7 bases from J, leaving 27 bases between. Germline V gives CDR1 SNHLY, CDR2 FYNNEI. Variable domain in full (rest from reference TRBV2 and TRBJ2-7): EPEVTQTPSHQVTQMGQEVILRCVPISNHLYFYWYRQILGQKVEFLVSFYNNEISEKSEIFDDQFSVERPDGSNFTLKIRSTKLEDSAMYFCASGGMSSSSYNEQYFGPGTRLTVT.

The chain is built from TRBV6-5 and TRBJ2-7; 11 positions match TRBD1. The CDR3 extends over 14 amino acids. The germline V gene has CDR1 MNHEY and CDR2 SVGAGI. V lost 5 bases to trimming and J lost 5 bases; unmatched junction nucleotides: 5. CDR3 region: CASSHPGQGDEQYF. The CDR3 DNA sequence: TGTGCCAGCAGTCACCCGGGACAGGGGGACGAGCAGTACTTC.

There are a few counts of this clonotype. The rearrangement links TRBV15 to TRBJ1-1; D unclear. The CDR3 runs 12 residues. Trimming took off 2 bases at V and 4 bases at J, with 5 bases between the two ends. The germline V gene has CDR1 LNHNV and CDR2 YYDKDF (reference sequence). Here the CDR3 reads CATSRQFTEAFF. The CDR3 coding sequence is TGTGCCACCAGCAGACAGTTCACTGAAGCTTTCTTT.

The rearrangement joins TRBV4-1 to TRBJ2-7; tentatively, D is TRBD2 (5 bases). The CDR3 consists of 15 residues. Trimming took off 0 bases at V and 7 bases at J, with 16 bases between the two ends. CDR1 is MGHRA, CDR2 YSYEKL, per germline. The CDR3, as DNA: TGCGCCAGCAGCCAAGATAGGGCTAGCTTCAATGAGCAGTACTTC. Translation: CASSQDRASFNEQYF.

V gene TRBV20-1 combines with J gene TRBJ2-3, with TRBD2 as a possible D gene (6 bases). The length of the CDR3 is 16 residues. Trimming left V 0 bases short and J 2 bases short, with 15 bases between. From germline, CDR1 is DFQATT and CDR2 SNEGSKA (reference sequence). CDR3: CSAREEGWGYTDTQYF. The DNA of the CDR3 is TGCAGTGCTAGAGAGGAGGGCTGGGGATACACAGATACGCAGTATTTT.

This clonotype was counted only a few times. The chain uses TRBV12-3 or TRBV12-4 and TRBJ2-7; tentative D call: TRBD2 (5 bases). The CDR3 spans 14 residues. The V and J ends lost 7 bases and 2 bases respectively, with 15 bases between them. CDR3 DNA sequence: TGTGCCAGCAACTTTGGAGGAGCCCCCTACGAGCAGTACTTC. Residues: CASNFGGAPYEQYF.

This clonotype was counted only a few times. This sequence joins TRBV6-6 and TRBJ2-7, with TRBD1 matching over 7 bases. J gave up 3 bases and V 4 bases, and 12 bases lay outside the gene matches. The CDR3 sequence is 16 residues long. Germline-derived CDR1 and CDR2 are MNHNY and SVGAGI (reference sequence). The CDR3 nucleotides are TGTGCCAGCAGTTCTCGAGAGGACAGGTTTGGCTACGAGCAGTACTTC. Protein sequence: CASSSREDRFGYEQYF.

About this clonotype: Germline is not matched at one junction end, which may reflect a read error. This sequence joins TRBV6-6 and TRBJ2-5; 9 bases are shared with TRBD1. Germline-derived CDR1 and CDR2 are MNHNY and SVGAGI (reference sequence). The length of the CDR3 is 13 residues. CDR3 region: CASTDRGQETLYF. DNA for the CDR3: TGTGCCAGCACGGACAGGGGACAAGAGACCCTGTACTTC.

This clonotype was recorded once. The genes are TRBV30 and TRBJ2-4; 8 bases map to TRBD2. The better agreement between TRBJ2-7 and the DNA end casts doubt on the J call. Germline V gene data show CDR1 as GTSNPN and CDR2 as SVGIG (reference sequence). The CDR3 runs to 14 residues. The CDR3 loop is CAWSEQAGDHEQYF. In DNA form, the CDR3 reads TGTGCCTGGAGTGAACAAGCGGGAGATCACGAGCAGTACTTC.

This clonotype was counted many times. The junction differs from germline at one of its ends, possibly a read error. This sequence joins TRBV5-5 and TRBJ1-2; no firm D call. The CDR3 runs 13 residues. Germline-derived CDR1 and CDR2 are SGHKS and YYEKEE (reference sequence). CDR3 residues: CASSLEGAYGYTF. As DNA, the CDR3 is TGCGCCAGCAGCTTGGAGGGAGCCTATGGCTACACCTTC. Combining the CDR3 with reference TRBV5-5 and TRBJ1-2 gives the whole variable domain DAGVTQSPTHLIKTRGQQVTLRCSPISGHKSVSWYQQVLGQGPQFIFQYYEKEERGRGNFPDRFSARQFPNYSSELNVNALLLGDSALYLCASSLEGAYGYTFGSGTRLTVV.

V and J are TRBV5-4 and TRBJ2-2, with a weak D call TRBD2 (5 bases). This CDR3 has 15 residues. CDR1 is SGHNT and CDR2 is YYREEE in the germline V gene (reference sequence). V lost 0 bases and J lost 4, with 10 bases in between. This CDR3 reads CASSLERELTGELFF. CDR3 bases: TGTGCCAGCAGCTTGGAAAGGGAGCTCACCGGGGAGCTGTTTTTT.

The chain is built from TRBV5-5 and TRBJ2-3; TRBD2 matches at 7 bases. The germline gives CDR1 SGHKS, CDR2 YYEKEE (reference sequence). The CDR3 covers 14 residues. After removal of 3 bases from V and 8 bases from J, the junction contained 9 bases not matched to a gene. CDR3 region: CASSSIGLEGTQYF. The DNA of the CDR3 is TGTGCCAGCAGCTCAATAGGACTAGAAGGTACGCAGTATTTT.

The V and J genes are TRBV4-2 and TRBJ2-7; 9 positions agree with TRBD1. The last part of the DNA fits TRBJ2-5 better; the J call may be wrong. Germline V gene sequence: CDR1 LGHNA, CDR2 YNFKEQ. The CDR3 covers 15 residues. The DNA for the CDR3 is TGTGCCAGCAGCCAAGATGACAGGGGGGAAGAGACCCAGTACTTC. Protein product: CASSQDDRGEETQYF.

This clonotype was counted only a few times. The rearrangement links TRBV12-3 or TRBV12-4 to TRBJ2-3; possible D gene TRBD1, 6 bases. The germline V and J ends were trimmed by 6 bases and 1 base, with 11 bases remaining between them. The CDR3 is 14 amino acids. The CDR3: CASRAPGGTDTQYF. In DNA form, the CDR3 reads TGTGCCAGCAGAGCCCCAGGGGGCACAGATACGCAGTATTTT.